The clone carrying this T cell receptor beta chain was seen only a few times. The sample belongs to a study of blood T cell repertoires in COVID-19. Study in general: Whether acute or convalescent, the COVID-19 samples came from the United States, Italy and Spain.

The CDR3 has 16 residues. Germline CDR1 reads PRHDT; CDR2 reads FYEKMQ (reference sequence). Trimming pared 3 bases from V and 2 bases from J, leaving 14 bases between. The assay was immunoSEQ multiplex PCR, and TCRdb's table has in-frame clones only and misses some. The data hold some 400,000 clones, with about nine tenths observed a single time. Everyone who took part was about 18 to 90 years old, and they came from 24 US areas. Assignments of participants to cohorts depended upon their own reported clinical history. Each exposed participant met a COVID-19 case in the 2 weeks preceding study entry. The source material was PBMCs or T cells enriched from blood (not recorded which). The receptor was derived from a middle-aged woman who had been exposed to COVID-19. The V call is TRBV13, the J call TRBJ2-4; D might be TRBD2 (5 bases). The CDR3, as DNA: TGTGCCAGCAGCTTTGGTGTTTCGGGAACCAAAAACATTCAGTACTTC. The encoded protein is CASSFGVSGTKNIQYF.